This T cell receptor (beta chain) was sequenced in a study of cytomegalovirus exposure and HLA in healthy donors. Amplification used 60 Vbeta primers and 13 Jbeta primers. Data came from immunoSEQ multiplex PCR; TCRdb stores just in-frame clones and leaves some out. The table lists 40,000 or so clones. The CDR3 has 16 amino acids. From germline, CDR1 is SGDLS and CDR2 YYNGEE. V was clipped by 0 bases and J by 0 bases, with 10 bases between them. Sample: PBMCs. The TCR sequence derives from a male donor in good health and CMV-seronegative. The J gene is TRBJ2-1, the V gene TRBV9; D perhaps matches TRBD2 (6 bases). The CDR3 DNA reads TGTGCCAGCAGCGTAGAAGGAGGGCACTCCTACAATGAGCAGTTCTTC. Protein: CASSVEGGHSYNEQFF.